This T cell receptor beta chain was sequenced during a study of blood T cell repertoires in COVID-19. The CDR3 runs 16 residues. CDR1 is KGHDR and CDR2 is SFDVKD in the germline V gene. The V gene lost 4 bases and the J gene lost 4 bases, with 18 bases spanning the gap. In the source study's methods: Quantification of nucleated cells was approximated via reference gene primer amplification. The method was immunoSEQ multiplex PCR; TCRdb's version includes in-frame clones alone and lacks a portion of them. V and J calls and clone size are as listed in that table; D and trimming were resolved from the DNA. The table has 75,000 to 85,000 clones, 88% seen once.

The sequencing sample was made of peripheral blood. The receptor was isolated from a human donor in a cohort sampled during active COVID-19. The J gene is TRBJ1-2, the V gene TRBV24-1; TRBD1 might be the D (5 bases). CDR3 nucleotides: TGTGCCACCAGTGACGTGGGACTGGGAGGGGTCTATGGCTACACCTTC. This sequence encodes CATSDVGLGGVYGYTF.